Here is one TCR beta chain with its context. Antigen: not known. The data belong to a study of cytotoxic CD8 clonotypes in ibrutinib-treated CLL. The study's findings and limits: Sustained-remission patients were sampled at different times than progressing patients were. Baseline levels were approached again at progression, after clonality had risen at ibrutinib response.

Deep sequencing aimed at 1 in 200,000 to 1 in 1 million T cells' resolution. Libraries were prepared by immunoSEQ multiplex PCR; TCRdb keeps only in-frame clonotypes and omits some of them. The table includes a few hundred thousand clones, less than 75% detected once. CDR3 length equals 14 residues. Unmatched junction bases numbered 2, after V lost 3 bases and J lost 1 base. Germline CDR1 SGHNT, CDR2 YYREEE (reference sequence). This clonotype originated in a human donor with chronic lymphocytic leukemia. The V and J genes are TRBV5-4 and TRBJ2-5, with 8 bases fitting TRBD2. This specimen was PBMCs, taken after 24 months of ibrutinib treatment. The DNA of the CDR3 is TGTGCCAGCAGCTCAGGGACTAGCCAAGAGACCCAGTACTTC. Residues: CASSSGTSQETQYF. The whole variable domain, remainder taken from reference TRBV5-4 and TRBJ2-5, is ETGVTQSPTHLIKTRGQQVTLRCSSQSGHNTVSWYQQALGQGPQFIFQYYREEENGRGNFPPRFSGLQFPNYSSELNVNALELDDSALYLCASSSGTSQETQYFGPGTRLLVL.